Listed below are T cell receptor beta chains from one sample, sequenced in a study of human T cells and chemical hapten exposure. TCRdb recomputed calls from the RACE reads with MiXCR, one row per CDR3 protein. The data contain some 91,000 distinct CDR3 sequences, 25% to 30% of them singletons. The sample was whole blood, taken in connection with sensitization to the hapten diphenylcyclopropenone (DPC). All receptors derive from a man aged 40-50 years with alopecia areata. Some clones in this sample may be carry-over from other donors' samples. The CDR3 runs from the conserved cysteine through the conserved F or W. D genes are given only for firm matches. A row's size may be missing; if present it is once, few, many or a size class.

clone size,J gene,D gene,V gene,CDR3 DNA,CDR3 protein
.,TRBJ2-1,TRBD1,TRBV29-1,TGCAGCGTTGCTCGAGGGGACAGGGGCAACAATGAGCAGTTCTTC,CSVARGDRGNNEQFF
few,TRBJ1-1,.,TRBV6-4,TGTGCCAGCAGCAGGGGAGTAGAGACTGAAGCTTTCTTT,CASSRGVETEAFF
.,TRBJ2-5,TRBD1,TRBV5-1,TGCGCCAGCAGCTTCGGAAGGGGGCGTGAGACCCAGTACTTC,CASSFGRGRETQYF
few,TRBJ2-7,.,TRBV28,TGTGCCAGCAGTCTCTCGGACCTACTTTACGAGCAGTACTTC,CASSLSDLLYEQYF
.,TRBJ2-3,TRBD2,TRBV6-2/TRBV6-3,TGTGCCAGCAGCATACTAGCGGGAGTGGCAGATACGCAGTATTTT,CASSILAGVADTQYF
.,TRBJ2-7,TRBD2,TRBV28,TGTGCCAGCGTACGGACTAGCGGCTACGAGCAGTACTTC,CASVRTSGYEQYF
.,TRBJ2-3,TRBD2,TRBV12-3/TRBV12-4,TGTGCCAGCAGTTTAGCGCGCAGCGGGAGCATCGATACGCAGTATTTT,CASSLARSGSIDTQYF
.,TRBJ2-7,.,TRBV25-1,TGTGCCAGCAGTGAACAGGGTCTGTTCTACGAGCAGTACTTC,CASSEQGLFYEQYF
.,TRBJ2-1,TRBD2,TRBV5-1,TGCGCCAGCAGCTTGGCAGACGGACTAGCGGGAACGAATGAGCAGTTCTTC,CASSLADGLAGTNEQFF
.,TRBJ1-1,TRBD1,TRBV28,TGTGCCAGCAGTTTCGGGGGACAGACTACTGAAGCTTTCTTT,CASSFGGQTTEAFF
.,TRBJ2-7,.,TRBV20-1,TGCAGTGCTAGAGATCCTATGAGTGGCTACGAGCAGTACTTC,CSARDPMSGYEQYF
few,TRBJ1-3,TRBD1,TRBV28,TGTGCCAGCAGTTCATCCGGGACAGGGCTAAACACCATATATTTT,CASSSSGTGLNTIYF
few,TRBJ1-1,.,TRBV12-3/TRBV12-4,TGTGCCAGCAGTTTAACTGGGAACCCCGAAGCTTTCTTT,CASSLTGNPEAFF
.,TRBJ1-1,.,TRBV20-1,TGCAGTGCCCTAAACTGGGGGGGGAGGCCTGAAGCTTTCTTT,CSALNWGGRPEAFF
few,TRBJ2-1,.,TRBV28,TGTGCCAGCAGTTTATTAGGACAAGTCGGCAACACTGAGCAGTTCTTC,CASSLLGQVGNTEQFF
once,TRBJ2-6,.,TRBV3-1,TGTGCCAGCAGCCCTAATGGGGGCCCCTCTGGGGCCAACGTCCTGACTTTC,CASSPNGGPSGANVLTF
.,TRBJ2-3,.,TRBV12-3/TRBV12-4,TGTGCCAGCAGCCTAACTAGCACAGATACGCAGTATTTT,CASSLTSTDTQYF
.,TRBJ2-7,.,TRBV28,TGTGCCAGCAACGACCCCGGGACAAACTCCTACGAGCAGTACTTC,CASNDPGTNSYEQYF
.,TRBJ1-4,.,TRBV6-6,TGTGCCAGCAGCCAGACGGAAACTAATGAAAAACTGTTTTTT,CASSQTETNEKLFF
.,TRBJ2-3,TRBD2,TRBV12-3/TRBV12-4,TGTGCCAGCAGTTTATCAGCGGGAGGTTCGGATACGCAGTATTTT,CASSLSAGGSDTQYF
.,TRBJ2-3,.,TRBV7-9,TGTGCCAGCAGCTTAGGAGCAGTGGCAAGTTGGCAGTATTTT,CASSLGAVASWQYF
few,TRBJ2-7,.,TRBV29-1,TGCAGCGCTAGGGGGAACAACGAGCAGTACTTC,CSARGNNEQYF
.,TRBJ2-2,TRBD1,TRBV20-1,TGCAGTGCAAGGGACAGGGACACCGGGGAGCTGTTTTTT,CSARDRDTGELFF
.,TRBJ1-1,.,TRBV7-8,TGTGCCAGCAGTCGAGGGGACGGAATGAGTTTGAGGACTGAAGCTTTCTTT,CASSRGDGMSLRTEAFF
few,TRBJ1-5,TRBD1,TRBV6-2/TRBV6-3,TGTGCCAGCGGTAGGGACAGGGCGAATCAGCCCCAGCATTTT,CASGRDRANQPQHF
few,TRBJ2-3,.,TRBV5-1,TGCGCCAGCAGCTCGACAGTGACTAGCACAGATACGCAGTATTTT,CASSSTVTSTDTQYF
few,TRBJ2-4,TRBD1,TRBV20-1,TGCAGTGCTAGACAACAGGGGTTGGCCAAAAACATTCAGTACTTC,CSARQQGLAKNIQYF
.,TRBJ1-5,.,TRBV20-1,TGCAGTGCTAATCATCAGCCCCAGCATTTT,CSANHQPQHF
few,TRBJ1-5,.,TRBV6-6,TGTGCCAGCAGTTGGGGTTACAATCAGCCCCAGCATTTT,CASSWGYNQPQHF
few,TRBJ1-2,.,TRBV28,TGTGCCAGCAGACATCCGGACAGATCGGGTGGCTACACCTTC,CASRHPDRSGGYTF
few,TRBJ1-5,.,TRBV12-3/TRBV12-4,TGTGCCAGCAGTTCGAGGGGGTTTCAGCCCCAGCATTTT,CASSSRGFQPQHF
few,TRBJ2-5,.,TRBV6-2/TRBV6-3,TGTGCCAGCAGTTACTCGAAGGGGCAGGTAGAAGAGACCCAGTACTTC,CASSYSKGQVEETQYF
few,TRBJ1-1,TRBD1,TRBV18,TGTGCCAGCTCATCGATTCAGGGGGAGAACACTGAAGCTTTCTTT,CASSSIQGENTEAFF
.,TRBJ2-1,.,TRBV12-3/TRBV12-4,TGTGCCAGCAGTTTAGGTGGCCAGGGGTACAATGAGCAGTTCTTC,CASSLGGQGYNEQFF
few,TRBJ2-1,TRBD2,TRBV7-2,TGTGCCAGCAGCTTAGGAGCGGGAGAACCCAATGAGCAGTTCTTC,CASSLGAGEPNEQFF
.,TRBJ2-7,.,TRBV20-1,TGCAGTGCTAGTCCGAGGGACTTGTACGAGCAGTACTTC,CSASPRDLYEQYF
few,TRBJ2-2,TRBD1,TRBV20-1,TGCAGTGCTAGGAGCGGTACCGGGACAGGGGTTACCGGGGAGCTGTTTTTT,CSARSGTGTGVTGELFF
.,TRBJ2-1,.,TRBV4-3,TGCGCCAGCAGCCAAGACAGGAAATTCCATGAGCAGTTCTTC,CASSQDRKFHEQFF
.,TRBJ1-5,.,TRBV20-1,TGCAGTGCTAGAGACAATCGGACACCCAATCAGCCCCAGCATTTT,CSARDNRTPNQPQHF
once,TRBJ2-1,TRBD2,TRBV12-3/TRBV12-4,TGTGCCAGCAGGTTCGGGACTACCTACAATGAGCAGTTCTTC,CASRFGTTYNEQFF
once,TRBJ2-7,TRBD1,TRBV18,TGTGCCAGCTCACCGGGACAGGGGTCCGCCTACGAGCAGTACTTC,CASSPGQGSAYEQYF
few,TRBJ2-3,.,TRBV30,TGTGCCTGGGGCGGGCAGTCCACAGATACGCAGTATTTT,CAWGGQSTDTQYF